These T cell receptor beta chains were read from a single sample in a study of identifying expanded T cells in peripheral blood. TCRdb keeps only in-frame clones here, not all; method: immunoSEQ multiplex PCR. Of around 120,000 clones listed, over 65% are singletons. Sequencing input: blood. The receptors come from a person aged 18 to 70 in good health. The CDR3 runs from the conserved cysteine through the conserved F or W. The D gene is left open where the match is weak. Expanded clones are given a class, and other clones once, few, many or no size at all.

NA	TRBV29-1	TRBJ2-7	TRBD1	TGCAGCGTGGCCGACAGGGCCTACGAGCAGTACTTC	CSVADRAYEQYF
NA	TRBV7-2	TRBJ1-2	NA	TGTGCCAGCAGCTTGTTCCCCAACCTCCAGGACTATGGCTACACCTTC	CASSLFPNLQDYGYTF
NA	TRBV27	TRBJ2-7	NA	TGTGCCAGCAGGGGGGACCTCTACGAGCAGTACTTC	CASRGDLYEQYF
NA	TRBV6-6	TRBJ2-2	NA	TGTGCCAGCACCTCCAAGCGGTTCGCGAACACCGGGGAGCTGTTTTTT	CASTSKRFANTGELFF
NA	TRBV7-9	TRBJ2-5	TRBD2	TGTGCCAGCAGCTCCACGGGGGGAGTGGAGACCCAGTACTTC	CASSSTGGVETQYF
NA	TRBV6-4	TRBJ1-4	TRBD1	TGTGCCAGCAGTGAAGGACAGGGATCGGGTGAAAAACTGTTTTTT	CASSEGQGSGEKLFF
NA	TRBV5-4	TRBJ1-2	NA	TGTGCCAGCAGCTTGGACCGAGGGGGGGACTATGGCTACACCTTC	CASSLDRGGDYGYTF
NA	TRBV15	TRBJ2-1	TRBD2	TGTGCCACCAGCAGAGGTAGCGGGGGGGCATATGAGCAGTTCTTC	CATSRGSGGAYEQFF
NA	TRBV10-1	TRBJ2-4	NA	TGCGCCAGCAGTCCGTACCAGGAGGGAAATCGTCAGTACTTC	CASSPYQEGNRQYF
once	TRBV7-2	TRBJ2-7	TRBD2	TGTGCCAGCAGCTTAGCGCCGGGGGGTTTGGGCGAGCAGTACTTC	CASSLAPGGLGEQYF
NA	TRBV5-1	TRBJ2-5	NA	TGCGCCAGCAAGAGTGGAGGGACACCTATAGAGACCCAGTACTTC	CASKSGGTPIETQYF
NA	TRBV4-1	TRBJ2-2	NA	TGCGCCAGCAGCCAAGTCGGGGTAGGAGAGATCGGGAACACCGGGGAGCTGTTTTTT	CASSQVGVGEIGNTGELFF